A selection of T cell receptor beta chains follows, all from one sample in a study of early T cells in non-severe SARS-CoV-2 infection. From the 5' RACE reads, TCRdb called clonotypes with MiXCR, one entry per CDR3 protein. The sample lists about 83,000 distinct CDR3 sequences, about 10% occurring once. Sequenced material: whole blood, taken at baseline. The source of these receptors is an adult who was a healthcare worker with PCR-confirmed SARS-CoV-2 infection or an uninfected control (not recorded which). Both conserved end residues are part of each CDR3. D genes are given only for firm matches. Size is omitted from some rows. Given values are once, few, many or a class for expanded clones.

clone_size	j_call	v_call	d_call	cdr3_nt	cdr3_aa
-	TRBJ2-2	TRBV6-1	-	TGTGCCAGCAGTACTACAGCCGAGTCCGGGGAGCTGTTTTTT	CASSTTAESGELFF
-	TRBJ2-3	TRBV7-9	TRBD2	TGTGCCAGCAGCTTGTTAGCGGGACTGGCAGATACGCAGTATTTT	CASSLLAGLADTQYF
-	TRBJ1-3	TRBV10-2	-	TGCGCCAGCAGTGAGTCAACAGGGTCCTCTCGAAACACCATATATTTT	CASSESTGSSRNTIYF
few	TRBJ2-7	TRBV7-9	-	TGTGCCAGCAGCCCCCGGGGGAGCGTAACCTACGAGCAGTACTTC	CASSPRGSVTYEQYF
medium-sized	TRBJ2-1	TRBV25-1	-	TGTGCCAGCAGTGTAAGGGGGGAGGGCGAGCAGTTCTTC	CASSVRGEGEQFF
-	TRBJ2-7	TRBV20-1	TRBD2	TGCAGTGCCAACTCGGGAGGCCTGCCCTACGAGCAGTACTTC	CSANSGGLPYEQYF
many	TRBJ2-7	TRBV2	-	TGTGCCAGCAGTGAAATTCTGGGGGGCGCGGCCGAGCAGTACTTC	CASSEILGGAAEQYF
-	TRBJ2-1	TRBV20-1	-	TGCAGTGCTAGGGGCGGGACTTCCTACAATGAGCAGTTCTTC	CSARGGTSYNEQFF
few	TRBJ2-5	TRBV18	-	TGTGCCAGCTCACCACCGCGACAGTACCAAGAGACCCAGTACTTC	CASSPPRQYQETQYF
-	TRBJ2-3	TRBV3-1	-	TGTGCCAGCAGCCCACCTGGGCAGGATACGCAGTATTTT	CASSPPGQDTQYF
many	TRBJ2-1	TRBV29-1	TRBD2	TGCAGCACGGGACTAGCGAGCAATGAGCAGTTCTTC	CSTGLASNEQFF
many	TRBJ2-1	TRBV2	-	TGTGCCAGCAGTGTAGCGGCCAATGAGCAGTTCTTC	CASSVAANEQFF
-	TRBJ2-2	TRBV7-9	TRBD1	TGTGCCAGCAGCCTCGGGACAGGGCCCACCGGGGAGCTGTTTTTT	CASSLGTGPTGELFF
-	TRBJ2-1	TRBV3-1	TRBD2	TGTGCCAGCTCCGGCGGGAGGGCCTCGGAGCAGTTCTTC	CASSGGRASEQFF
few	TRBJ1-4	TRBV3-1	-	TGTGCCAGCAGCCTCCTACAGGGAGGGAATGAAAAACTGTTTTTT	CASSLLQGGNEKLFF
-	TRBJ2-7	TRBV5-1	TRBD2	TGCGCCAGCAGCTTGGGCGGGAGTGAGGGCTACGAGCAGTACTTC	CASSLGGSEGYEQYF
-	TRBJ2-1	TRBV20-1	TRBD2	TGCAGTGCTGATGGACTAGCTATGGGTGAGCAGTTCTTC	CSADGLAMGEQFF
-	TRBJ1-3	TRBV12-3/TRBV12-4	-	TGTGCCAGCAGCCTGACAGCTTGGGGAAACACCATATATTTT	CASSLTAWGNTIYF
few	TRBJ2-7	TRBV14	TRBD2	TGTGCCAGCAGCCAGGCGGGGGAAGCGCAGTACTTC	CASSQAGEAQYF
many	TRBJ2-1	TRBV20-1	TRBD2	TGCAGTGCTAGAGATTTCAAGGGACTAGCGGGACCGATCTACAATGAGCAGTTCTTC	CSARDFKGLAGPIYNEQFF
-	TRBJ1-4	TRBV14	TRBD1	TGTGCCAGCAGCCAAGACCGGACAGGGCATGAAAAACTGTTTTTT	CASSQDRTGHEKLFF
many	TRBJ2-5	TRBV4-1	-	TGCGCCAGCAGCCAACTGACCCTCACAGGGCTGGAAGAGACCCAGTACTTC	CASSQLTLTGLEETQYF
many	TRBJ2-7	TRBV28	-	TGTGCCAGCAGTGGTGGGACGTTCCCCTCCGAGCAGTACTTC	CASSGGTFPSEQYF
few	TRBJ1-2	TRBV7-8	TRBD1	TGTGCCAGCAGCTCCAGGGGGCATAACTCCTACTATGGCTACACCTTC	CASSSRGHNSYYGYTF
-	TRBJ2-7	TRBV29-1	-	TGCAGCGTTGTACTAGCCCACCACGAGCAGTACTTC	CSVVLAHHEQYF
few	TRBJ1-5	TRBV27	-	TGTGCCAGCAGTTTCTCAGGGGCCAATCAGCCCCAGCATTTT	CASSFSGANQPQHF
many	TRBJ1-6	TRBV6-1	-	TGTGCCAGCAGTGAAGTCGGGACTCCTAGCTCCTATAATTCACCCCTCCATTTT	CASSEVGTPSSYNSPLHF
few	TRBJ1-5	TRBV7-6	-	TGTGCCAGCAGCTTAGATCCTAGTGACAATCAGCCCCAGCATTTT	CASSLDPSDNQPQHF
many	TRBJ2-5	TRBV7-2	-	TGTGCCAGCAGCTCCCGGACTCCCTGGGGAGAGACCCAGTACTTC	CASSSRTPWGETQYF
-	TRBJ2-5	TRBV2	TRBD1	TGTGCCAGCAACCAGGGGGCGCCTGGGGAGACCCAGTACTTC	CASNQGAPGETQYF
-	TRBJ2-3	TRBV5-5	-	TGTGCCAGCAGCTTGGATTTGGATACGCAGTATTTT	CASSLDLDTQYF
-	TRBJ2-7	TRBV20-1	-	TGCAGTGCTAGGGACGAGTCGAAGGGACCCTCCTACGAGCAGTACTTC	CSARDESKGPSYEQYF
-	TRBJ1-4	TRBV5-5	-	TGTGCCAGCAGCTTGTTTTTAGGCGGTGAAAAACTGTTTTTT	CASSLFLGGEKLFF
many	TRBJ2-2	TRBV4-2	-	TGTGCCAGCAGGACTAGATCGGGCACCGGGGAGCTGTTTTTT	CASRTRSGTGELFF
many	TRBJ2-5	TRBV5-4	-	TGTGCCAGCAGCTGGGGGGAGACCCAGTACTTC	CASSWGETQYF
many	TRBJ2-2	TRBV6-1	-	TGTGCCAGCAAGAGGGCGGGGTCGAACACCGGGGAGCTGTTTTTT	CASKRAGSNTGELFF
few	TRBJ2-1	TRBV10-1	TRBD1	TGCGCCAGCAGTGACAGGGGGCTTTTGAATGAGCAGTTCTTC	CASSDRGLLNEQFF
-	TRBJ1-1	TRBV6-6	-	TGTGCCAGCACCTTCGACAGCTTCCGGACTGAAGCTTTCTTT	CASTFDSFRTEAFF
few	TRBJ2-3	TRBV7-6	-	TGTGCCAGCAGCTTAGAGCCGAGGGCAGATACGCAGTATTTT	CASSLEPRADTQYF
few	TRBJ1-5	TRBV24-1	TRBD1	TGTGCCACCCAGACAGGGGGGGTAAATCAGCCCCAGCATTTT	CATQTGGVNQPQHF
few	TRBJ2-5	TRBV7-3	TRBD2	TGTGCCAGCAGCTATAGCGGGGGGCAAGAGACCCAGTACTTC	CASSYSGGQETQYF
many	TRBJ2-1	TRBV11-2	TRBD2	TGTGCCAGCAGGATGGCGGGAGGTCGTAAGGATGAGCAGTTCTTC	CASRMAGGRKDEQFF
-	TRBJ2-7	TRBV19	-	TGTGCCTTACAGGATACCCCCTACGAGCAGTACTTC	CALQDTPYEQYF
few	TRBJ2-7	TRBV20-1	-	TGCAGTGCTACTAGGACGGGGGACTACGAGCAGTACTTC	CSATRTGDYEQYF
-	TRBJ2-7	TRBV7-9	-	TGTGCCAGCAGCTTATCCGGCCACGAGCAGTACTTC	CASSLSGHEQYF
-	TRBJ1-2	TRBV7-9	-	TGTGCCAGCAGCTTAATTACGGACAGCTATGGCTACACCTTC	CASSLITDSYGYTF
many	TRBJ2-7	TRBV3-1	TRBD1	TGTGCCAGCAGCCAAACCGGGACAGGGTTTTACGAGCAGTACTTC	CASSQTGTGFYEQYF
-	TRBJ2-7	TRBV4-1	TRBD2	TGCGCCAGCAGCCCCCACTTGGCTAGCGGGAACGAGCAGTACTTC	CASSPHLASGNEQYF
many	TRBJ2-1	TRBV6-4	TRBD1	TGTGCCAGCAGTGACGGGACAGGGGGCAATGAGCAGTTCTTC	CASSDGTGGNEQFF
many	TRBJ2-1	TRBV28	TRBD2	TGTGCCAGCAGTCTAGCGGGAGAAGCGTATGAGCAGTTCTTC	CASSLAGEAYEQFF
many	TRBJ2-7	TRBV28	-	TGTGCCAGCAGCTTGATTAAACAGGTATCATACGAGCAGTACTTC	CASSLIKQVSYEQYF
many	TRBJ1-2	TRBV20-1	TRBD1	TGCAGTGCCGGGACAGACCTTCTCTCTGGCTACACCTTC	CSAGTDLLSGYTF
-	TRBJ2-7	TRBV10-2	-	TGCGCCAGCTCGGTAGGGCACGAGCAGTACTTC	CASSVGHEQYF
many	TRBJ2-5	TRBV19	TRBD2	TGTGCCAGTAGTATCGGGACTAGTGAGACCCAGTACTTC	CASSIGTSETQYF